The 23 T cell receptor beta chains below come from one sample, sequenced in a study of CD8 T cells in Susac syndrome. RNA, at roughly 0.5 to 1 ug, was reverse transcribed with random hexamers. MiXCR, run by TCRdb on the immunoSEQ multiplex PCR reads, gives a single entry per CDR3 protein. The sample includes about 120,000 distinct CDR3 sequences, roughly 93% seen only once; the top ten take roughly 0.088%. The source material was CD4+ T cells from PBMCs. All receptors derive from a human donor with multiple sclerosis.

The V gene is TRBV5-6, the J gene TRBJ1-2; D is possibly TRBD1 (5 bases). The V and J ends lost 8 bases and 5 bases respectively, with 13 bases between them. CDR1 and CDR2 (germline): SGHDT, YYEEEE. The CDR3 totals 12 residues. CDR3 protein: CASRGREYGYTF. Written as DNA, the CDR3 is TGTGCCAGTCGAGGCAGGGAATATGGCTACACCTTC. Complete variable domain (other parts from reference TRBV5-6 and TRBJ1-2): DAGVTQSPTHLIKTRGQQVTLRCSPKSGHDTVSWYQQALGQGPQFIFQYYEEEERQRGNFPDRFSGHQFPNYSSELNVNALLLGDSALYLCASRGREYGYTFGSGTRLTVV.

The CDR3 region has the DNA TGTGCCAGCAGCTTGACCCAAGGGGCAGGGATCAAGCAGTACTTC. Protein product: CASSLTQGAGIKQYF. This rearrangement joins TRBV14 to TRBJ2-7; tentatively, D is TRBD1 (5 bases). The CDR3 loop spans 15 amino acids. Germline V lookup: CDR1 SGHDN, CDR2 FVKESK. V dropped 5 bases and J dropped 8 bases, with 22 bases sitting between them.

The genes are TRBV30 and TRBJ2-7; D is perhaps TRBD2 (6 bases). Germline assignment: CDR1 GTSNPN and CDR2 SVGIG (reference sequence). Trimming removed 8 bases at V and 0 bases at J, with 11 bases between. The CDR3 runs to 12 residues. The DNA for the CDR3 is TGTGCCGGAGGGCGCAGCTCCTACGAGCAGTACTTC. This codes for CAGGRSSYEQYF.

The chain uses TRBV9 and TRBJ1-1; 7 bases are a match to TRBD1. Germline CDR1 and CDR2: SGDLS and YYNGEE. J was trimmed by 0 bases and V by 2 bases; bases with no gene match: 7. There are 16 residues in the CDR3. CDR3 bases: TGTGCCAGCAGCGTTCGGGACAGCCGTATGAACACTGAAGCTTTCTTT. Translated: CASSVRDSRMNTEAFF. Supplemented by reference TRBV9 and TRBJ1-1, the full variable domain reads DSGVTQTPKHLITATGQRVTLRCSPRSGDLSVYWYQQSLDQGLQFLIQYYNGEERAKGNILERFSAQQFPDLHSELNLSSLELGDSALYFCASSVRDSRMNTEAFFGQGTRLTVV.

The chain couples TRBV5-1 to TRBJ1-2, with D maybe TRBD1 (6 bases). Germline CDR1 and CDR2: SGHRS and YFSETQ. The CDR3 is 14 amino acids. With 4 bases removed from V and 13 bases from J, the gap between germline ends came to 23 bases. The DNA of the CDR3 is TGCGCCAGCAGCCCCTCCAGTGACAGGCAGAATGGCACCTTC. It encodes CASSPSSDRQNGTF. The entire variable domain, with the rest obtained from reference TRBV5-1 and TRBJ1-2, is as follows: KAGVTQTPRYLIKTRGQQVTLSCSPISGHRSVSWYQQTPGQGLQFLFEYFSETQRNKGNFPGRFSGRQFSNSRSEMNVSTLELGDSALYLCASSPSSDRQNGTFGSGTRLTVV.

The CDR3 sequence is CASSLAGPLEETQYF. CDR3 nucleotides: TGCGCCAGCAGCTTGGCTGGGCCACTGGAAGAGACCCAGTACTTC. V gene TRBV5-1 combines with J gene TRBJ2-5; D is unresolved. The CDR3 loop spans 15 amino acids. Germline CDR1 and CDR2: SGHRS and YFSETQ. V lost 0 bases, J lost 3 bases, and 12 bases lay in between.

The DNA for the CDR3 is TGTGCCAGCAGTTTGCGCGGGGCCCCTGAAGCTTTCTTT. Its protein is CASSLRGAPEAFF. The genes are TRBV2 and TRBJ1-1; D is possibly TRBD1 (5 bases). Germline V lookup: CDR1 SNHLY, CDR2 FYNNEI. V was cut by 5 bases and J by 6 bases, with 13 bases left in between. CDR3 size: 13 residues.

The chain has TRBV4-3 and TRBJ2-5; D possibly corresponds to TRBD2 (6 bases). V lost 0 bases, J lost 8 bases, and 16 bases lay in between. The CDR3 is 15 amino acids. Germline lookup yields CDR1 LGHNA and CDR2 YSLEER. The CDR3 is CASSQEREDSSTQYF. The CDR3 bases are TGCGCCAGCAGCCAAGAAAGGGAGGACTCGTCCACCCAGTACTTC.

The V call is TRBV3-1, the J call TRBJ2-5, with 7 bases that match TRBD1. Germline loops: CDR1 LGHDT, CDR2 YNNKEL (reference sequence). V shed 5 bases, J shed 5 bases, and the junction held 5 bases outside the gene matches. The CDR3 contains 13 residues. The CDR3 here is CASSMTGLETQYF. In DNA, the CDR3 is TGTGCCAGCAGCATGACAGGGCTTGAGACCCAGTACTTC.

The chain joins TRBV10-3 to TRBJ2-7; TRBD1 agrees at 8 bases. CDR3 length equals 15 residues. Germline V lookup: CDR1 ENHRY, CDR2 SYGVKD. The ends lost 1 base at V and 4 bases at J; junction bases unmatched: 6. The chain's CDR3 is CAISELGRGQYEQYF. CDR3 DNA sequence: TGTGCCATCAGTGAGTTAGGCAGGGGGCAATACGAGCAGTACTTC.

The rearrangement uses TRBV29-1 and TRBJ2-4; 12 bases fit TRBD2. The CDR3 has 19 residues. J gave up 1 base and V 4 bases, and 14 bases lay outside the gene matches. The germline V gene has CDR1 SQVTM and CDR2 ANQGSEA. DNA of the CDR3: TGCAGCGTTGCGGGAACTAGCGGGGGGCCTTTCCCCGCCAAAAACATTCAGTACTTC. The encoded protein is CSVAGTSGGPFPAKNIQYF.

The CDR3 DNA is TGTGCCAGCAGCTTAATTAACACTGAAGCTTTCTTT. This sequence encodes CASSLINTEAFF. The chain carries TRBV7-9 and TRBJ1-1; D not resolved. V was trimmed by 2 bases and J by 2 bases, leaving 3 bases between them. The V gene's germline CDR1 is SEHNR and CDR2 FQNEAQ (reference sequence). CDR3 length: 12 residues.

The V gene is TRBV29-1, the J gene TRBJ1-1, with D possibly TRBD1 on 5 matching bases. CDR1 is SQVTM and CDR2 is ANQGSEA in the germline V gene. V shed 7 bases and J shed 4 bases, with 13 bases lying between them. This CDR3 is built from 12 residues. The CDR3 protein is CSGCRGSTEAFF. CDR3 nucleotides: TGCAGCGGTTGTAGGGGTAGCACTGAAGCTTTCTTT.

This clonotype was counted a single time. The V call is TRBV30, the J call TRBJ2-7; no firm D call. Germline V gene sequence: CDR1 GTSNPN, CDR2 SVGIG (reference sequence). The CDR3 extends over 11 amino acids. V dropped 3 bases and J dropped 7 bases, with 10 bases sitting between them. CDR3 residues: CAWSTVGEQYF. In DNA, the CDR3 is TGTGCCTGGAGCACCGTTGGGGAGCAGTACTTC.

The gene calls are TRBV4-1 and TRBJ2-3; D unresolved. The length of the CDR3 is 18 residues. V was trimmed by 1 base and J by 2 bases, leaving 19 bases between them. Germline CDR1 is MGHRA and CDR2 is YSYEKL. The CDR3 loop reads CASSQVVSSGRITDTQYF. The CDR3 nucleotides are TGCGCCAGCAGCCAAGTTGTGAGCTCGGGCAGAATCACAGATACGCAGTATTTT.

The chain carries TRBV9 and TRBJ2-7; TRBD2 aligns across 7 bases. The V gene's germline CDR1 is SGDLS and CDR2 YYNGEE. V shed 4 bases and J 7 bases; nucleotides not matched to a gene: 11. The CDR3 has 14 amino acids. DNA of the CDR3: TGTGCCAGCAGCTCAAAGCCTAGCGGAATAGAGCAGTACTTC. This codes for CASSSKPSGIEQYF.

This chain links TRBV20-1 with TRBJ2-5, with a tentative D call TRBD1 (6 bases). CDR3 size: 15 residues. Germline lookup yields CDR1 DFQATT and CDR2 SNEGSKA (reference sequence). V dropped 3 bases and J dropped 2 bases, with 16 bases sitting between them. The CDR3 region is CSARAGLQGQETQYF. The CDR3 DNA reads TGCAGTGCTAGGGCAGGTCTCCAGGGGCAAGAGACCCAGTACTTC.

The DNA of the CDR3 is TGTGCCAGCAGTTACTCGTTCGGCACACAGACCCCTGAAGCTTTCTTT. Translating it yields CASSYSFGTQTPEAFF. The V call is TRBV6-5, the J call TRBJ1-1, with D unresolved. V lost 0 bases, J lost 6 bases, and 17 bases lay in between. This CDR3 is 16 amino acids long. Germline lookup yields CDR1 MNHEY and CDR2 SVGAGI.

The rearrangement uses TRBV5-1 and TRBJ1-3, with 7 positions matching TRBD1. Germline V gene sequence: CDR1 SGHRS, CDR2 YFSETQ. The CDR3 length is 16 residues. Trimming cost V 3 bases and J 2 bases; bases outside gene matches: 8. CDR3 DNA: TGCGCCAGCAGCTGGGGACAGTCGGTACCTGGAAACACCATATATTTT. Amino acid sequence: CASSWGQSVPGNTIYF.

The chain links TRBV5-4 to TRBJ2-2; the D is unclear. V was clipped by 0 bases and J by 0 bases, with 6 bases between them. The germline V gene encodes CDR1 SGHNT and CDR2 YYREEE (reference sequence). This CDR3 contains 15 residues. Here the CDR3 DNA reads TGTGCCAGCAGCTTGGTTGGCTCGAACACCGGGGAGCTGTTTTTT. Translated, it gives CASSLVGSNTGELFF.

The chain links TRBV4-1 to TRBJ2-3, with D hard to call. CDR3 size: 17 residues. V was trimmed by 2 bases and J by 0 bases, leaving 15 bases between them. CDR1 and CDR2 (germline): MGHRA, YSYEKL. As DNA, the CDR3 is TGCGCCAGCAGCCAACCCGCCCGGGTGGGGAGCACAGATACGCAGTATTTT. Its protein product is CASSQPARVGSTDTQYF.

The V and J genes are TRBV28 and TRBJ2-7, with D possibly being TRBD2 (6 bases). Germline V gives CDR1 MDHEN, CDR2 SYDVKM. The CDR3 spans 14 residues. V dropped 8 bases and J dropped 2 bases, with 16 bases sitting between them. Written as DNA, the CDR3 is TGTGCCAGCCTCACTTCCGGGAGTACCTACGAGCAGTACTTC. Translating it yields CASLTSGSTYEQYF.

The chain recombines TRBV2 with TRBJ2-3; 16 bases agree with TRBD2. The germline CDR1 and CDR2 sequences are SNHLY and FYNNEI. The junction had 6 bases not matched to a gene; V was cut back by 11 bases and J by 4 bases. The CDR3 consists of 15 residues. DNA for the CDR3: TGTGCCCGCCAGGGACTAGCGGGGGGGCCAGATACGCAGTATTTT. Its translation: CARQGLAGGPDTQYF.